This T cell receptor beta chain is drawn from a study of T cell therapy after organ transplantation. In regard to this clone: Its cognate antigen is unknown.

As for time point: 20-29 weeks after completion of therapy. Some clones are missing from TCRdb's copy, which holds only in-frame ones; the method was immunoSEQ multiplex PCR. Counted here are about 20,000 clones, 84% occurring once; the ten biggest clones make up approximately 33%. Study-level results: Minimal repertoire change after therapy followed marked pretherapy expansions in nonresponders. Antirejection and antiviral medication effects could not be assessed.

The V and J ends lost 6 bases and 3 bases, in that order; junction bases with no gene match: 7. Per the germline V gene, CDR1 is MDHEN and CDR2 is SYDVKM. This CDR3 region has 15 residues. The clonotype originates from a human patient who had received a solid organ transplant and had CMV disease. The graft donor may be the source of some T cells. The rearrangement uses TRBV28 and TRBJ2-1, with 8 bases lining up with TRBD2. The source was CD8+ T cells from blood, collected after autologous CMV-specific T cell therapy. CDR3 amino acids: CASSRGGRFYNEQFF. For the CDR3, the DNA is TGTGCCAGCAGCCGGGGGGGACGATTCTACAATGAGCAGTTCTTC.